These 27 T cell receptor beta chains were all obtained from the same sample, sequenced in a study of cytomegalovirus exposure and HLA in healthy donors. The repertoire was sequenced with immunoSEQ multiplex PCR; TCRdb's copy has only in-frame clones and lacks some. The sample carries about 240,000 clones, around 86% recorded once. Source material: PBMCs. Receptor source: a woman in her twenties or thirties in good health and CMV-seropositive.

V is TRBV6-1 and J is TRBJ1-4; 8 nucleotides line up with TRBD1. The CDR3 loop spans 13 amino acids. V gave up 8 bases and J gave up 8 bases; unmatched junction bases: 7. Germline V CDR1 and CDR2: MNHNS, SASEGT. CDR3 amino acids: CASRGTGGEKLFF. The CDR3 DNA is TGTGCCAGCCGAGGGACAGGCGGCGAAAAACTGTTTTTT.

The chain recombines TRBV11-1 with TRBJ2-7; 14 bases map to TRBD2. The CDR3 is made up of 17 amino acids. Looked up from germline, CDR1 is SGHAT and CDR2 is FQDESV (reference sequence). Trimming at V came to 4 bases and at J to 5 bases, leaving 10 bases not matched to a gene. Here the CDR3 DNA reads TGTGCCAGCAGCTCGGGGACTAGCGGGAGTATTAACCACGAGCAGTACTTC. Protein: CASSSGTSGSINHEQYF.

This clone was seen only once. The gene calls are TRBV5-1 and TRBJ1-1; unclear D gene. Trimming cost V 1 base and J 5 bases, with 15 bases left between them. The CDR3 runs 15 residues. Germline CDR1 is SGHRS and CDR2 is YFSETQ. Written as DNA, the CDR3 is TGCGCCAGCAGCTTGAGAGCGAGGAGGCGGACTGAAGCTTTCTTT. Protein sequence: CASSLRARRRTEAFF. The full variable domain, with the rest looked up from reference TRBV5-1 and TRBJ1-1, is KAGVTQTPRYLIKTRGQQVTLSCSPISGHRSVSWYQQTPGQGLQFLFEYFSETQRNKGNFPGRFSGRQFSNSRSEMNVSTLELGDSALYLCASSLRARRRTEAFFGQGTRLTVV.

The rearrangement uses TRBV28 and TRBJ1-1; TRBD1 aligns across 7 bases. Germline V gene data show CDR1 as MDHEN and CDR2 as SYDVKM. Unmatched junction bases numbered 6, after V lost 5 bases and J lost 0 bases. The CDR3 totals 15 residues. In nucleotides, the CDR3 is TGTGCCAGCAGTCCAATCGGGACAGTGAACACTGAAGCTTTCTTT. Translation gives CASSPIGTVNTEAFF.

The V and J genes are TRBV5-4 and TRBJ2-7; D is perhaps TRBD1 (5 bases). Germline V gene sequence: CDR1 SGHNT, CDR2 YYREEE (reference sequence). The V end was cut by 0 bases, the J end by 7 bases, with 17 bases between. This CDR3 has 15 amino acids. In DNA, the CDR3 is TGTGCCAGCAGCTTGGAAGCAGGGATTTTGGGGGAGCAGTACTTC. This encodes CASSLEAGILGEQYF.

This clone has more than one count but fewer than ten. This chain connects TRBV11-1 to TRBJ2-7; D gene ambiguous. The V and J ends lost 8 bases and 4 bases respectively, with 9 bases between them. The CDR3 contains 11 residues. Germline V lookup: CDR1 SGHAT, CDR2 FQDESV (reference sequence). In DNA, the CDR3 is TGTGCCAGCGGCGACTTGTACGAGCAGTACTTC. Its translation is CASGDLYEQYF.

This clone was detected once. The genes are TRBV6-1 and TRBJ2-7; possibly TRBD2 for D (5 bases). Trimming cost V 3 bases and J 3 bases, with 12 bases left between them. Germline assignment: CDR1 MNHNS and CDR2 SASEGT. The CDR3 is 14 amino acids. DNA of the CDR3: TGTGCCAGCAGTGATCCGGGAAGGAGCTACGAGCAGTACTTC. The encoded protein is CASSDPGRSYEQYF.

The V gene is TRBV9, the J gene TRBJ2-2; the D is unclear. The CDR3 is made up of 14 amino acids. Between the trimmed V and J ends, which lost 0 bases and 3 bases, there was a span of 6 bases. Germline V CDR1 and CDR2: SGDLS, YYNGEE. The CDR3 reads CASSVAGYTGELFF. CDR3 bases: TGTGCCAGCAGCGTAGCAGGCTACACCGGGGAGCTGTTTTTT.

The DNA for the CDR3 is TGTGCCAGCAGCTACGGTATAGGAGACACCGGGGAGCTGTTTTTT. Encoded protein: CASSYGIGDTGELFF. This sequence joins TRBV11-2 and TRBJ2-2, with D unresolved. V lost 4 bases and J lost 3, with 12 bases in between. Looked up from germline, CDR1 is SGHAT and CDR2 is FQNNGV. The CDR3 is made up of 15 amino acids.

This clone appeared a few times. This chain links TRBV19 with TRBJ2-2; D is undetermined. CDR1 and CDR2 from the germline V gene are LNHDA and SQIVND (reference sequence). V dropped 3 bases and J dropped 1 base, with 3 bases sitting between them. CDR3 length: 13 residues. The CDR3 bases are TGTGCCAGTAGTATCGGGAACACCGGGGAGCTGTTTTTT. It specifies CASSIGNTGELFF.

This chain joins TRBV5-1 and TRBJ2-1; TRBD2 matches at 8 bases. The CDR3 loop spans 14 amino acids. Trimming removed 5 bases from V and 6 bases from J; junction bases left unmatched: 7. Germline V gene sequence: CDR1 SGHRS, CDR2 YFSETQ. CDR3 DNA sequence: TGCGCCAGCAGACTTGGGACTAGTCTCAATGAGCAGTTCTTC. This codes for CASRLGTSLNEQFF.

This chain connects TRBV11-1 to TRBJ2-1; 7 nucleotides agree with TRBD2. J gave up 0 bases and V 5 bases, and 1 base lay outside the gene matches. The CDR3 spans 14 residues. The germline gives CDR1 SGHAT, CDR2 FQDESV (reference sequence). The DNA of the CDR3 is TGTGCCAGCAGCCGGGACTACTCCTACAATGAGCAGTTCTTC. Translated, it gives CASSRDYSYNEQFF.

J is TRBJ2-7 and V is TRBV4-1, with 7 bases identical to TRBD1. The J segment lost 3 bases and the V segment lost 1 base, leaving 3 bases of the junction unmatched. CDR3 length: 14 amino acids. Germline V gives CDR1 MGHRA, CDR2 YSYEKL. The CDR3, as DNA: TGCGCCAGCAGCCAAGTGAACAGGGGCTACGAGCAGTACTTC. This encodes CASSQVNRGYEQYF.

The chain recombines TRBV5-1 with TRBJ2-2; 9 bases are shared with TRBD2. CDR3 length equals 16 residues. The V segment lost 4 bases and the J segment 4 bases; nucleotides outside the gene matches: 8. From germline, CDR1 is SGHRS and CDR2 YFSETQ. This CDR3 reads CASSLTQAGGTGELFF. In DNA, the CDR3 is TGCGCCAGCAGCCTCACCCAAGCGGGGGGCACCGGGGAGCTGTTTTTT.

The chain recombines TRBV6-1 with TRBJ1-2; 7 nucleotides match TRBD1. V gave up 5 bases and J gave up 4 bases; unmatched junction bases: 10. The CDR3 runs to 15 residues. Germline V gene lookup returns CDR1 MNHNS and CDR2 SASEGT. In DNA, the CDR3 is TGTGCCAGCAGTCGAACCCGGGACAGCTCCTATGGCTACACCTTC. Protein: CASSRTRDSSYGYTF.

For the CDR3, the DNA is TGCGCCAGCACTCACGACACCTTCTCTGGGGCCAACGTCCTGACTTTC. This gives the protein CASTHDTFSGANVLTF. This chain links TRBV10-2 with TRBJ2-6; D not resolved. The CDR3 is 16 amino acids. V was trimmed by 7 bases and J by 0 bases, leaving 13 bases between them. Germline lookup yields CDR1 WSHSY and CDR2 SAAADI.

In the case of this clone: Other DNA sequences in this specimen translate into the identical CDR3. The gene calls are TRBV5-1 and TRBJ2-5; TRBD1 matches at 7 bases. CDR1 and CDR2 from the germline V gene are SGHRS and YFSETQ. Trimming cost V 3 bases and J 1 base; bases outside gene matches: 0. The CDR3 is made up of 13 amino acids. The CDR3 spells CASSWDSQETQYF. CDR3 DNA sequence: TGCGCCAGCAGCTGGGACAGCCAAGAGACCCAGTACTTC.

This rearrangement joins TRBV27 to TRBJ2-1, with 10 bases lining up with TRBD2. The CDR3 sequence is 18 residues long. Germline V gene data show CDR1 as MNHEY and CDR2 as SMNVEV (reference sequence). V lost 6 bases to trimming and J lost 6 bases; unmatched junction nucleotides: 17. Here the CDR3 DNA reads TGTGCCAGCAGCTCCCCACTGGTTAGCGGGAGGAGCTTCAATGAGCAGTTCTTC. The encoded protein is CASSSPLVSGRSFNEQFF.

The V and J genes are TRBV4-1 and TRBJ1-5; the D is unclear. V was trimmed by 0 bases and J by 3 bases, leaving 12 bases between them. This CDR3 is 16 amino acids long. Germline V CDR1 and CDR2: MGHRA, YSYEKL. The CDR3 protein is CASSQESVWNNQPQHF. CDR3 DNA: TGCGCCAGCAGCCAAGAGAGCGTATGGAACAATCAGCCCCAGCATTTT.

The rearrangement uses TRBV28 and TRBJ2-1; 13 positions agree with TRBD2. This CDR3 has 16 residues. V was clipped by 6 bases and J by 6 bases; unmatched bases: 8. Germline loops: CDR1 MDHEN, CDR2 SYDVKM. The CDR3 protein is CASSSPGLAGLNEQFF. For the CDR3, the DNA is TGTGCCAGCAGCTCCCCGGGACTAGCGGGACTCAATGAGCAGTTCTTC.

Turning to this clone: Germline is not matched at one junction end, which may reflect a read error. Other nucleotide sequences in the sample specify the same CDR3. The V and J genes are TRBV6-1 and TRBJ2-6; possibly TRBD2 for D (5 bases). Looked up from germline, CDR1 is MNHNS and CDR2 is SASEGT. This CDR3 spans 15 amino acids. This chain's CDR3 is CASSEGSSGANVLTF. The CDR3 DNA reads as TGTGCCAGCAGCGAAGGGAGCTCTGGGGCCAACGTCCTGACTTTC.

V usage is TRBV27 and J usage is TRBJ1-1; TRBD1 is a possible D gene (5 bases). The CDR3 runs to 11 residues. Germline V lookup: CDR1 MNHEY, CDR2 SMNVEV (reference sequence). V lost 7 bases, J lost 8 bases, and 11 bases lay in between. CDR3 nucleotides: TGTGCCAGCATTATGGGGCGGGAAGCTTTCTTT. It encodes CASIMGREAFF.

The rearrangement links TRBV5-4 to TRBJ2-3; tentatively, D is TRBD2 (6 bases). Trimming took off 4 bases at V and 0 bases at J, with 12 bases between the two ends. The CDR3 sequence is 15 residues long. Germline V gene data show CDR1 as SGHNT and CDR2 as YYREEE (reference sequence). The CDR3 reads CASSPGLTSTDTQYF. DNA for the CDR3: TGTGCCAGCAGCCCGGGACTTACTAGCACAGATACGCAGTATTTT.

The chain is built from TRBV9 and TRBJ2-1; 10 nucleotides match TRBD2. From germline, CDR1 is SGDLS and CDR2 YYNGEE. This CDR3 spans 15 amino acids. V lost 5 bases, J lost 4 bases, and 6 bases stayed unmatched. As DNA, the CDR3 is TGTGCCAGCAGTCTAGCGGGAGTTTCGTACAATGAGCAGTTCTTC. The encoded protein is CASSLAGVSYNEQFF.

The chain links TRBV6-1 to TRBJ1-1; 9 bases align to TRBD1. The CDR3 is 14 amino acids. Germline CDR1 MNHNS, CDR2 SASEGT. Trimming at V came to 7 bases and at J to 6 bases, leaving 9 bases not matched to a gene. This chain's CDR3 is CASIITGGYAEAFF. DNA of the CDR3: TGTGCCAGCATTATAACAGGGGGCTACGCTGAAGCTTTCTTT.

J is TRBJ2-5 and V is TRBV27; tentative D call: TRBD1 (6 bases). V was clipped by 3 bases and J by 5 bases, with 16 bases between them. The CDR3 covers 15 residues. CDR1 and CDR2 from the germline V gene are MNHEY and SMNVEV (reference sequence). The CDR3 DNA reads TGTGCCAGCAGTTTTAAGGGGGTACTGACGGAGACCCAGTACTTC. Residues: CASSFKGVLTETQYF.

The chain recombines TRBV7-9 with TRBJ2-7; 8 bases fit TRBD2. Germline V lookup: CDR1 SEHNR, CDR2 FQNEAQ (reference sequence). The CDR3 is made up of 15 amino acids. The junction had 7 bases not matched to a gene; V was cut back by 2 bases and J by 4 bases. The CDR3 DNA is TGTGCCAGCAGCTTAACAGGGACTAGAGAATACGAGCAGTACTTC. It translates to CASSLTGTREYEQYF.